This is a list of T cell receptor beta chains from one sample in a study of blood T cell repertoires in COVID-19. Assay: immunoSEQ multiplex PCR; the TCRdb copy retains only in-frame clones and omits some. The sample shows 200,000 to 300,000 clones, less than 90% of them seen only once. The sequencing input was peripheral blood. The source of these receptors is a man between 60 and 75 years old who had recovered from COVID-19. Each CDR3 is given with its conserved first and last residue. A D gene is named only where the DNA matches it firmly. Some rows have no size entry. The others give once, few or many, or a class for an expanded clone.

>NA|TRBJ1-4|TRBD1|TRBV6-5
TGTGCCAGCAGCCGGACAGGGTGGGAAGAAAAACTGTTTTTT
CASSRTGWEEKLFF
>NA|TRBJ2-7|TRBD1|TRBV19
TGTGCCAGTAGTATCGGGTCCCCCAGGACAGGGTTCTACGAGCAGTACTTC
CASSIGSPRTGFYEQYF
>once|TRBJ2-1|NA|TRBV4-1
TGCGCCAGCAGCAAAGAGAGTGTCTCCTACAATGAGCAGTTCTTC
CASSKESVSYNEQFF
>NA|TRBJ2-1|TRBD2|TRBV20-1
TGCAGTGCTAGTCTACGTCTGGCGGGGGGCAAACTATACAATGAGCAGTTCTTC
CSASLRLAGGKLYNEQFF
>NA|TRBJ2-5|NA|TRBV21-1
TGTGCCAGCAGCAACTACGTCCTCCCCCAGTACTTC
CASSNYVLPQYF
>few|TRBJ1-2|NA|TRBV18
TGTGCCAGCTCACCATCCTTAAGCTCCGGGAAGTCTAACTATGGCTACACCTTC
CASSPSLSSGKSNYGYTF
>NA|TRBJ1-5|TRBD1|TRBV4-2
TGTGCCAGCAGCCCCGAGGCCAGGGGGCTCAATCAGCCCCAGCATTTT
CASSPEARGLNQPQHF
>NA|TRBJ2-1|TRBD2|TRBV7-3
TGTGCCAGCAGCTTAACGGGGACTAGGGGCAATGAGCAGTTCTTC
CASSLTGTRGNEQFF
>once|TRBJ2-1|TRBD1|TRBV15
TGTGCCACCAGCAGAGATTGGGGGGACAGGGAGGGCTATGAGCAGTTCTTC
CATSRDWGDREGYEQFF
>NA|TRBJ1-6|TRBD1|TRBV7-8
TGTGCCAGCAGTTTGCTACAGGGGTCTAATTCACCCCTCCACTTT
CASSLLQGSNSPLHF
>once|TRBJ2-5|TRBD2|TRBV4-2
TGTGCCAGCAGCCAAATCGCGGCTAGCGGGGCAGCAGGGCAAGAGACCCAGTACTTC
CASSQIAASGAAGQETQYF
>NA|TRBJ1-1|NA|TRBV4-1
TGCGCCAGCAGCCCTGACTGGACCCGCGGGAGCACTGAAGCTTTCTTT
CASSPDWTRGSTEAFF
>once|TRBJ2-3|TRBD1|TRBV27
TGTGCCAGCAGGCAGACCGGGACAGGGGGGATTACAGATACGCAGTATTTT
CASRQTGTGGITDTQYF
>NA|TRBJ2-1|NA|TRBV3-1/TRBV3-2
TGTGCCAGCAGCCGGGGGGGGGCTCGGAATGAGCAGTTCTTC
CASSRGGARNEQFF
>NA|TRBJ1-2|TRBD1|TRBV5-4
TGTGCCAGCAGCACAGGGGGAGGGACTCACTATGGCTACACCTTC
CASSTGGGTHYGYTF
>NA|TRBJ2-1|NA|TRBV10-1
TGCGCCAGCCAACTAGCCGTTGACAATGAGCAGTTCTTC
CASQLAVDNEQFF
>NA|TRBJ1-2|NA|TRBV12-3/TRBV12-4
TGTGCCAGCGGAGACTCCAACGATTATGGCTACACCTTC
CASGDSNDYGYTF
>NA|TRBJ1-5|TRBD1|TRBV6-2/TRBV6-3
TGTGCCAGCAGCCTAGGACAGGAAAGGGGTCAGCCCCAGCATTTT
CASSLGQERGQPQHF
>NA|TRBJ1-4|NA|TRBV9
TGTGCCAGCAGCCTCGGCGGGGCGGCTAATGAAAAACTGTTTTTT
CASSLGGAANEKLFF
>NA|TRBJ2-3|NA|TRBV13
TGTGCCAGTTCGAGGGGGGAGGGGAGCACAGATACGCAGTATTTT
CASSRGEGSTDTQYF